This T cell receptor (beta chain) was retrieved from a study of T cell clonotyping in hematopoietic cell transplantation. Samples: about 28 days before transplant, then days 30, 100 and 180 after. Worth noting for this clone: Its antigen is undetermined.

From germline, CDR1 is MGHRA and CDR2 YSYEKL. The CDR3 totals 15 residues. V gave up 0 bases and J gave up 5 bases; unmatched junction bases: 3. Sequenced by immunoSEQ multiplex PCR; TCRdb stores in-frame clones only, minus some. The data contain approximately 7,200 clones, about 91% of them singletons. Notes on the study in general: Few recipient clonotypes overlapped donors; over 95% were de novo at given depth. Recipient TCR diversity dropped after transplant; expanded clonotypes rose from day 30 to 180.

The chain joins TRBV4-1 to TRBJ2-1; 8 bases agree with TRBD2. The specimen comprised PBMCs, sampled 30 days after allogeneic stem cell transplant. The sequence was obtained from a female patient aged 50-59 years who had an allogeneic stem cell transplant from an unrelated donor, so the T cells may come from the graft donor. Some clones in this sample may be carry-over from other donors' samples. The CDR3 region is CASSQDGLANNEQFF. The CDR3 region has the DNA TGCGCCAGCAGCCAAGACGGACTAGCCAACAATGAGCAGTTCTTC.